This passage covers 30 T cell receptor beta chains from one sample sequenced in a study of blood T cell repertoires in COVID-19 (dated by TCRdb to about 2020). The library was produced with the immunoSEQ multiplex PCR assay. In TCRdb, the immuneACCESS table is reduced to in-frame sequences with V and J assigned. These tables do not hold every clone; where another copy was compared, an unresolved V gene accounts for under half, and the others remain unexplained. The sample table holds some 200,000 clones, of which about nine tenths were seen once. Over 4.5% of the sample comes from the top ten. The sample comprised peripheral blood. The receptor source for this set is an elderly man with acute or convalescent COVID-19.

The V call is TRBV5-1, the J call TRBJ1-1; possible D gene TRBD1, 6 bases. The CDR3 sequence is 13 residues long. CDR1 and CDR2 (germline): SGHRS, YFSETQ. Trimming removed 8 bases from V and 0 bases from J, with 11 bases in between. For the CDR3, the DNA is TGCGCCAGTGGACAGCTCATGAACACTGAAGCTTTCTTT. Translating gives CASGQLMNTEAFF.

The V gene is TRBV5-5, the J gene TRBJ2-1, with 12 bases lining up with TRBD2. Looked up from germline, CDR1 is SGHKS and CDR2 is YYEKEE (reference sequence). The CDR3 runs to 19 residues. J lost 0 bases, V lost 0 bases, and 7 bases had no gene match. The CDR3 region has the DNA TGTGCCAGCAGCTTGGCAGGACTAGCGGGATTGTCCTCCTACAATGAGCAGTTCTTC. Encoded protein: CASSLAGLAGLSSYNEQFF.

The chain carries TRBV18 and TRBJ2-2; D might be TRBD1 (6 bases). Trimming removed 8 bases at V and 2 bases at J, with 12 bases between. Looked up from germline, CDR1 is KGHSH and CDR2 is LQKENI. The length of the CDR3 is 14 residues. CDR3 amino acids: CASLGATNTGELFF. CDR3 bases: TGTGCCAGCCTGGGGGCCACTAACACCGGGGAGCTGTTTTTT.

This chain uses TRBV4-3 with TRBJ2-1; possibly TRBD2 for D (5 bases). V was cut by 0 bases and J by 4 bases, with 10 bases left in between. Germline CDR1 reads LGHNA; CDR2 reads YSLEER. This CDR3 spans 15 amino acids. Here the CDR3 reads CASSQEVAQYNEQFF. The CDR3, as DNA: TGCGCCAGCAGCCAAGAGGTAGCGCAATACAATGAGCAGTTCTTC.

The rearrangement links TRBV27 to TRBJ2-7; the D is unclear. Trimming removed 2 bases at V and 5 bases at J, with 10 bases between. This CDR3 spans 13 amino acids. Germline CDR1 reads MNHEY; CDR2 reads SMNVEV (reference sequence). CDR3 residues: CASSLVRLDEQYF. The CDR3, as DNA: TGTGCCAGCAGTTTAGTCAGGTTAGACGAGCAGTACTTC.

This clone was seen once. The genes are TRBV7-8 and TRBJ2-1; tentative D call: TRBD1 (6 bases). CDR1 is SGHVS and CDR2 is FQNEAQ in the germline V gene. This CDR3 contains 15 residues. V was clipped by 1 base and J by 6 bases, with 13 bases between them. CDR3 in amino acids: CASSLDGGGLNEQFF. CDR3 DNA sequence: TGTGCCAGCAGCTTAGATGGGGGCGGCCTCAATGAGCAGTTCTTC. Full variable domain (missing parts from reference TRBV7-8 and TRBJ2-1): GAGVSQSPRYKVAKRGQDVALRCDPISGHVSLFWYQQALGQGPEFLTYFQNEAQLDKSGLPSDRFFAERPEGSVSTLKIQRTQQEDSAVYLCASSLDGGGLNEQFFGPGTRLTVL.

The rearrangement links TRBV6-5 to TRBJ2-3; 9 bases align to TRBD1. Trimming at V came to 8 bases and at J to 3 bases, leaving 9 bases not matched to a gene. CDR1 and CDR2 (germline): MNHEY, SVGAGI. The CDR3 contains 15 residues. CDR3 loop: CASLGETGGTDTQYF. The CDR3 nucleotides are TGTGCCAGCCTCGGGGAGACAGGGGGTACAGATACGCAGTATTTT.

The CDR3 nucleotides are TGTGCCAGCAGTTACCCAGCGGGAGACCCGAGGGAGACCCAGTACTTC. This codes for CASSYPAGDPRETQYF. The chain recombines TRBV6-2 or TRBV6-3 with TRBJ2-5, with 8 nucleotides matching TRBD2. V was pared by 2 bases and J by 5 bases, with 10 bases of the junction left unmatched. The germline gives CDR1 MNHEY, CDR2 SVGEGT. The CDR3 runs 16 residues.

This chain links TRBV7-8 with TRBJ2-5; 14 bases fit TRBD2. This CDR3 contains 16 residues. The germline gives CDR1 SGHVS, CDR2 FQNEAQ. V trimming: 5 bases; J trimming: 2 bases; junction bases outside the gene matches: 4. CDR3 residues: CASSARTSGRQETQYF. The CDR3 nucleotides read TGTGCCAGCAGCGCCCGGACTAGCGGGAGGCAAGAGACCCAGTACTTC.

CDR3 in amino acids: CASSSSGTQETQYF. The DNA for the CDR3 is TGTGCCAGTAGTAGTAGCGGAACACAAGAGACCCAGTACTTC. The rearrangement links TRBV19 to TRBJ2-5, with a tentative D call TRBD2 (6 bases). Trimming took off 4 bases at V and 2 bases at J, with 11 bases between the two ends. The germline V gene encodes CDR1 LNHDA and CDR2 SQIVND (reference sequence). This CDR3 is 14 amino acids long.

This clone came up once. The CDR3 sequence is CASSLAPSRSTDTQYF. In nucleotides, the CDR3 is TGTGCCAGCAGCTTAGCCCCTAGTAGGTCCACAGATACGCAGTATTTT. This chain uses TRBV11-2 with TRBJ2-3; D unresolved. Trimming stripped 1 base from V and 2 bases from J, with 13 bases between. CDR1 and CDR2 from the germline V gene are SGHAT and FQNNGV. CDR3 size: 16 residues.

The chain has TRBV7-9 and TRBJ1-4; 9 bases align to TRBD1. Germline-derived CDR1 and CDR2 are SEHNR and FQNEAQ (reference sequence). V gave up 5 bases and J gave up 4 bases; unmatched junction bases: 2. The CDR3 totals 14 residues. CDR3 DNA sequence: TGTGCCAGCAGCGAGGGACAGGGTAATGAAAAACTGTTTTTT. It yields the protein CASSEGQGNEKLFF.

The V gene is TRBV19, the J gene TRBJ2-1; D unclear. CDR3 length: 13 residues. Germline assignment: CDR1 LNHDA and CDR2 SQIVND (reference sequence). The V and J ends lost 4 bases and 6 bases respectively, with 10 bases between them. The CDR3 coding sequence is TGTGCCAGTAGTACTGTCCCGGGCAATGAGCAGTTCTTC. Translation gives CASSTVPGNEQFF.

The chain has TRBV5-1 and TRBJ1-3; 7 nucleotides match TRBD1. CDR1 and CDR2 from the germline V gene are SGHRS and YFSETQ. Germline trimming cut 2 bases from V and 4 bases from J; bases unmatched to any gene: 3. The length of the CDR3 is 14 residues. The CDR3 region is CASSLSTGGNTIYF. The DNA of the CDR3 is TGCGCCAGCAGCTTATCGACAGGGGGAAACACCATATATTTT.

The rearrangement uses TRBV7-9 and TRBJ1-5; 10 nucleotides line up with TRBD1. The CDR3 spans 16 residues. Germline V gene lookup returns CDR1 SEHNR and CDR2 FQNEAQ (reference sequence). The V segment lost 5 bases and the J segment 5 bases; nucleotides outside the gene matches: 9. CDR3 in DNA: TGTGCCAGCAGCCAATTAGGACAGGGGGAGCATCAGCCCCAGCATTTT. Its translation: CASSQLGQGEHQPQHF.

The gene calls are TRBV18 and TRBJ2-7; weak D call: TRBD2 (6 bases). V lost 1 base, J lost 7 bases, and 14 bases lay in between. This CDR3 spans 14 amino acids. Germline V lookup: CDR1 KGHSH, CDR2 LQKENI. The CDR3 loop reads CASSPLGRDGEQYV. Written as DNA, the CDR3 is TGTGCCAGCTCACCACTGGGGCGGGACGGGGAGCAGTACGTC.

The V call is TRBV19, the J call TRBJ2-3; 8 positions agree with TRBD2. The trim removed 6 bases at V and 1 base at J, leaving 3 bases unmatched. The CDR3 loop spans 14 amino acids. Germline CDR1 reads LNHDA; CDR2 reads SQIVND (reference sequence). The CDR3 loop is CASRVTSGTDTQYF. CDR3 DNA: TGTGCCAGTAGGGTGACTAGCGGCACAGATACGCAGTATTTT. Variable domain in full (rest from reference TRBV19 and TRBJ2-3): DGGITQSPKYLFRKEGQNVTLSCEQNLNHDAMYWYRQDPGQGLRLIYYSQIVNDFQKGDIAEGYSVSREKKESFPLTVTSAQKNPTAFYLCASRVTSGTDTQYFGPGTRLTVL.

This chain connects TRBV6-5 to TRBJ1-2; D is unresolved. This CDR3 has 12 amino acids. CDR1 and CDR2 (germline): MNHEY, SVGAGI. V dropped 5 bases and J dropped 5 bases, with 9 bases sitting between them. DNA of the CDR3: TGTGCCAGCAGTAATCGTCGGTATGGCTACACCTTC. Protein sequence: CASSNRRYGYTF.

J is TRBJ2-1 and V is TRBV28, with D uncertain. The V end lost 1 base, the J end lost 7 bases, and 5 bases lay between the germline ends. From germline, CDR1 is MDHEN and CDR2 SYDVKM. This CDR3 is 12 amino acids long. CDR3: CASSLLQNEQFF. The CDR3 DNA reads as TGTGCCAGCAGTTTATTGCAGAATGAGCAGTTCTTC.

This sequence joins TRBV6-4 and TRBJ2-2; TRBD2 matches 9 bases. Trimming cost V 4 bases and J 1 base; bases outside gene matches: 4. This CDR3 region has 16 residues. The V gene's germline CDR1 is MRHNA and CDR2 SNTAGT. CDR3 nucleotide sequence: TGTGCCAGCAGTGGAACTAGCGGGTTGAACACCGGGGAGCTGTTTTTT. Protein sequence: CASSGTSGLNTGELFF.

V is TRBV10-3 and J is TRBJ1-5; TRBD1 might be the D (6 bases). The CDR3 runs 15 residues. Germline-derived CDR1 and CDR2 are ENHRY and SYGVKD. V shed 2 bases and J shed 4 bases, with 12 bases lying between them. The DNA of the CDR3 is TGTGCCATCAGTGAGATGGACAGAGGGAATCAGCCCCAGCATTTT. Protein product: CAISEMDRGNQPQHF.

This clone came up once. The V gene is TRBV12-3 or TRBV12-4, the J gene TRBJ1-1; TRBD1 is a possible D gene (5 bases). Trimming cost V 2 bases and J 10 bases, with 14 bases left between them. The CDR3 runs to 13 residues. The chain's CDR3 is CASSLIQGGVAFF. As DNA, the CDR3 is TGTGCCAGCAGTTTAATTCAGGGAGGCGTAGCTTTCTTT.

The chain employs TRBV20-1 and TRBJ2-7; TRBD2 aligns across 12 bases. CDR1 is DFQATT, CDR2 SNEGSKA, per germline (reference sequence). This CDR3 has 17 residues. V lost 3 bases, J lost 5 bases, and 14 bases stayed unmatched. The CDR3 DNA sequence: TGCAGTGCTAGTCACTGGACTAGCGGGATCCAGGCGGACGAGCAGTACTTC. Residues: CSASHWTSGIQADEQYF.

The chain couples TRBV11-2 to TRBJ2-5; D is possibly TRBD1 (5 bases). The CDR3 length is 15 residues. The V gene lost 2 bases and the J gene lost 1 base, with 11 bases spanning the gap. Germline CDR1 and CDR2: SGHAT and FQNNGV. CDR3 DNA: TGTGCCAGCAGCTTATATCAGGGCCCCCAAGAGACCCAGTACTTC. Protein product: CASSLYQGPQETQYF.

This clone was seen a few times. The chain recombines TRBV6-6 with TRBJ1-3; D might be TRBD1 (6 bases). Germline V gives CDR1 MNHNY, CDR2 SVGAGI (reference sequence). CDR3 length: 15 amino acids. Trimming stripped 0 bases from V and 4 bases from J, with 10 bases between. CDR3 loop: CASSYSGGGGNTIYF. The CDR3 region has the DNA TGTGCCAGCAGTTACTCGGGGGGGGGCGGAAACACCATATATTTT.

The rearrangement links TRBV27 to TRBJ2-3; D perhaps matches TRBD1 (6 bases). The germline V gene encodes CDR1 MNHEY and CDR2 SMNVEV (reference sequence). The CDR3 contains 16 residues. Trimming pared 6 bases from V and 3 bases from J, leaving 19 bases between. The CDR3 DNA reads as TGTGCCAGCAGGAAAACAGGGTCGATGAAGACAGATACGCAGTATTTT. This sequence encodes CASRKTGSMKTDTQYF.

V usage is TRBV11-2 and J usage is TRBJ2-3; 12 positions agree with TRBD2. Germline V gene sequence: CDR1 SGHAT, CDR2 FQNNGV. This CDR3 is 18 amino acids long. The J segment lost 2 bases and the V segment lost 1 base, leaving 7 bases of the junction unmatched. CDR3 in amino acids: CASSLALGLAGITDTQYF. CDR3 coding DNA: TGTGCCAGCAGCTTAGCCCTCGGACTAGCGGGGATCACAGATACGCAGTATTTT.

This clone has only one observation. The chain uses TRBV4-2 and TRBJ1-2; weak D call: TRBD1 (6 bases). CDR1 LGHNA and CDR2 YNFKEQ come from the germline V gene. Trimming cost V 1 base and J 6 bases, with 9 bases left between them. The CDR3 extends over 13 amino acids. The CDR3 DNA is TGTGCCAGCAGCCAAGTTCCAGGGGATGGCTACACCTTC. It yields the protein CASSQVPGDGYTF.

The V gene is TRBV9, the J gene TRBJ2-3; 11 positions agree with TRBD1. The CDR3 covers 16 residues. CDR1 is SGDLS, CDR2 YYNGEE, per germline. J lost 5 bases, V lost 3 bases, and 8 bases had no gene match. The chain's CDR3 is CASSEGDRGLLDTQYF. CDR3 coding DNA: TGTGCCAGCAGCGAGGGGGACAGGGGGTTGTTAGATACGCAGTATTTT.

The chain joins TRBV4-2 to TRBJ1-5; D may be TRBD1 (6 bases). The V gene's germline CDR1 is LGHNA and CDR2 YNFKEQ. V shed 0 bases and J shed 4 bases, with 19 bases lying between them. The CDR3 runs to 18 residues. This CDR3 is CASSQDPAVSGVNQPQHF. The CDR3 bases are TGTGCCAGCAGCCAAGATCCCGCAGTATCAGGGGTAAATCAGCCCCAGCATTTT.